The 2 T cell receptor beta chains below come from one sample, sequenced in a study of blood T cell repertoires in COVID-19. Repertoires were generated with immunoSEQ multiplex PCR, while TCRdb's copy carries only in-frame clones and drops some. The repertoire holds 200,000 to 250,000 clones, roughly 80% seen once, with about 8.9% in the top ten. The sample was peripheral blood. The receptors originated from a man aged 80 or over with acute or convalescent COVID-19.

The chain couples TRBV15 to TRBJ2-1; 7 bases match TRBD1. J lost 5 bases, V lost 4 bases, and 11 bases had no gene match. The CDR3 runs to 16 residues. Germline loops: CDR1 LNHNV, CDR2 YYDKDF (reference sequence). CDR3 coding DNA: TGTGCCACCAGCATAAACAGGGGTCCCAGCCACAATGAGCAGTTCTTC. Residues: CATSINRGPSHNEQFF.

This clone came up a few times. The chain employs TRBV12-5 and TRBJ2-5; D perhaps matches TRBD1 (5 bases). The length of the CDR3 is 15 residues. Trimming took off 0 bases at V and 1 base at J, with 9 bases between the two ends. The germline gives CDR1 LGHNT, CDR2 FRNRAP. The CDR3 loop is CASGLVGVRQETQYF. Here the CDR3 DNA reads TGTGCTAGTGGTTTGGTAGGGGTCCGCCAAGAGACCCAGTACTTC. The complete variable domain, with remaining parts taken from reference TRBV12-5 and TRBJ2-5, reads DARVTQTPRHKVTEMGQEVTMRCQPILGHNTVFWYRQTMMQGLELLAYFRNRAPLDDSGMPKDRFSAEMPDATLATLKIQPSEPRDSAVYFCASGLVGVRQETQYFGPGTRLLVL.